The 2 T cell receptor beta chains below were found in one sample sequenced in a study of cytomegalovirus exposure and HLA in healthy donors. TCRdb keeps only in-frame clones here, not all; method: immunoSEQ multiplex PCR. This table holds 70,000 to 75,000 clones, about 94% found once. The sequencing input was PBMCs. The source is a woman between 18 and 29 years old in good health and CMV-seronegative.

This sequence joins TRBV7-8 and TRBJ2-2; D is unresolved. CDR3 length equals 15 residues. Germline V gene sequence: CDR1 SGHVS, CDR2 FQNEAQ. V lost 0 bases and J 0 bases, leaving 5 bases between the germline ends. Here the CDR3 reads CASSLASANTGELFF. Here the CDR3 DNA reads TGTGCCAGCAGCTTAGCTTCTGCGAACACCGGGGAGCTGTTTTTT.

V gene TRBV7-9 combines with J gene TRBJ2-1; 7 bases line up with TRBD1. Germline trimming cut 5 bases from V and 8 bases from J; bases unmatched to any gene: 12. Per germline, CDR1 SEHNR and CDR2 FQNEAQ (reference sequence). The CDR3 is 15 amino acids. CDR3 in amino acids: CASSVQGTLKDEQFF. CDR3 nucleotides: TGTGCCAGCAGCGTACAGGGGACCCTAAAGGATGAGCAGTTCTTC.